Below, 8 T cell receptor beta chains from the same sample are listed, as sequenced in a study of blood T cell repertoires in COVID-19. The repertoire was sequenced with immunoSEQ multiplex PCR; TCRdb's copy has only in-frame clones and lacks some. Of about 170,000 clones in the sample, about 86% are singletons; the top ten hold 6% to 7.5%. Material: peripheral blood. The source of these receptors is an elderly woman in a cohort sampled during active or convalescent COVID-19.

The genes are TRBV18 and TRBJ1-6; the D is unclear. CDR1 and CDR2 from the germline V gene are KGHSH and LQKENI. Trimming shortened V by 3 bases and J by 2 bases, and 5 bases separated the two germline ends. There are 14 residues in the CDR3. The DNA of the CDR3 is TGTGCCAGCTCACCCGGGGCCTATAATTCACCCCTCCACTTT. Protein product: CASSPGAYNSPLHF.

The chain links TRBV2 to TRBJ1-4, with TRBD1 identical over 8 bases. Trimming removed 3 bases from V and 8 bases from J; junction bases left unmatched: 5. Per germline, CDR1 SNHLY and CDR2 FYNNEI. This CDR3 spans 14 amino acids. The CDR3 loop reads CASSEDRVWEKLFF. In DNA, the CDR3 is TGTGCCAGCAGTGAGGACAGGGTCTGGGAAAAACTGTTTTTT. Variable domain in full (rest from reference TRBV2 and TRBJ1-4): EPEVTQTPSHQVTQMGQEVILRCVPISNHLYFYWYRQILGQKVEFLVSFYNNEISEKSEIFDDQFSVERPDGSNFTLKIRSTKLEDSAMYFCASSEDRVWEKLFFGSGTQLSVL.

The V and J genes are TRBV10-3 and TRBJ2-7, with 8 nucleotides matching TRBD1. J lost 2 bases, V lost 1 base, and 1 base had no gene match. The CDR3 contains 14 residues. Germline V gene lookup returns CDR1 ENHRY and CDR2 SYGVKD. Here the CDR3 reads CAISEFRGPYEQYV. DNA of the CDR3: TGTGCCATCAGTGAGTTCAGGGGGCCCTACGAGCAGTACGTC.

The chain recombines TRBV2 with TRBJ1-1; TRBD1 matches 10 bases. V lost 2 bases, J lost 10 bases, and 7 bases stayed unmatched. Germline values: CDR1 SNHLY, CDR2 FYNNEI. This CDR3 contains 14 residues. The CDR3, as DNA: TGTGCCAGCAGTGAACTCGGACAGGGGGAAGGAGCTTTCTTT. Translated, it gives CASSELGQGEGAFF.

This clone has a handful of counts. The chain couples TRBV18 to TRBJ1-3; TRBD1 might be the D (6 bases). This CDR3 has 16 amino acids. V lost 6 bases to trimming and J lost 3 bases, with 18 bases between them. Germline V gives CDR1 KGHSH, CDR2 LQKENI. In DNA, the CDR3 is TGTGCCAGCTCCGTAGGACAGCCGTTGTATGGAAACACCATATATTTT. Its protein product is CASSVGQPLYGNTIYF.

The V gene is TRBV12-5, the J gene TRBJ1-3; 8 nucleotides align to TRBD1. V lost 5 bases and J lost 4; bases outside the gene matches: 4. CDR1 LGHNT and CDR2 FRNRAP come from the germline V gene. The CDR3 sequence is 14 residues long. DNA for the CDR3: TGTGCTAGTGGTACTGGACAGGGAGGAAACACCATATATTTT. Translation gives CASGTGQGGNTIYF.

The genes are TRBV5-8 and TRBJ1-1; maybe TRBD1 (6 bases). This CDR3 is built from 16 residues. Germline values: CDR1 SGHTS, CDR2 YDEGEE. V was cut by 0 bases and J by 5 bases, with 17 bases left in between. The CDR3 region is CASSLGARRGRTEAFF. The CDR3 nucleotides read TGTGCCAGCAGCTTGGGGGCCCGCAGGGGAAGGACTGAAGCTTTCTTT. The whole variable domain, filled in from reference TRBV5-8 and TRBJ1-1, reads EAGVTQSPTHLIKTRGQQATLRCSPISGHTSVYWYQQALGLGLQFLLWYDEGEERNRGNFPPRFSGRQFPNYSSELNVNALELEDSALYLCASSLGARRGRTEAFFGQGTRLTVV.

The V call is TRBV7-9, the J call TRBJ1-4; TRBD1 agrees at 7 bases. Per germline, CDR1 SEHNR and CDR2 FQNEAQ (reference sequence). V gave up 5 bases and J gave up 7 bases; unmatched junction bases: 7. The CDR3 covers 14 residues. The CDR3 DNA reads TGTGCCAGCAGCCCCCAGGGGGATCGTGAAAAACTGTTTTTT. It is translated as CASSPQGDREKLFF.